This TCR beta chain was identified during a study of T cell responses to AZD1222 COVID-19 vaccine. Findings and caveats of the study: Two doses of AZD1222 preceded a rise in Spike-specific TCR breadth and depth.

CDR3 length: 17 amino acids. Germline loops: CDR1 LGHNA, CDR2 YSLEER. V trimming: 2 bases; J trimming: 3 bases; junction bases outside the gene matches: 9. As concerns this clone: Antigen specificity is unknown.

Libraries were prepared by immunoSEQ multiplex PCR; TCRdb keeps only in-frame clonotypes and omits some of them. The repertoire consists of approximately 46,000 clones, with over 85% occurring once and the leading ten covering 0.95% to 1.3%. The chain is built from TRBV4-3 and TRBJ2-3; 9 positions agree with TRBD1. The source of this sequence is an adult who received the AZD1222 COVID-19 vaccine. Material: peripheral blood, obtained 28 days after the second AZD1222 dose. The CDR3 sequence is CASSQTYGTGITDTQYF. The DNA for the CDR3 is TGCGCCAGCAGCCAAACGTACGGGACAGGGATTACAGATACGCAGTATTTT.